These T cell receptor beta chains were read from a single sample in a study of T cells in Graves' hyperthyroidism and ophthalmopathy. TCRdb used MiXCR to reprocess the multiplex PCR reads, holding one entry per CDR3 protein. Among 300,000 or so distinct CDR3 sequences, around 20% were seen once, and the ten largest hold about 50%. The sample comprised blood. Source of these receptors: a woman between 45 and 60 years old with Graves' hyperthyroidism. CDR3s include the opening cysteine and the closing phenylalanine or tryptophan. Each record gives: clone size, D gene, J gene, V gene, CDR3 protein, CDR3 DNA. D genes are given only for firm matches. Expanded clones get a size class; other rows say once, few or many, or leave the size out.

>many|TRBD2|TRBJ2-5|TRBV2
CASRGPAGGLETQYF
TGTGCCAGCAGGGGACCGGCGGGGGGGTTAGAGACCCAGTACTTC
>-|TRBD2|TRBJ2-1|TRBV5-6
CASSLPSGYNEQFF
TGTGCCAGCAGCTTGCCTAGCGGGTACAATGAGCAGTTCTTC
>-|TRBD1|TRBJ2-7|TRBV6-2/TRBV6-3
CASSRRLTGAYEQYF
TGTGCCAGCAGTCGCCGGCTTACAGGGGCCTACGAGCAGTACTTC
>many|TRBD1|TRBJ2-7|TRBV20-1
CSAPGTGRYEQYF
TGCAGTGCCCCAGGGACAGGGCGGTACGAGCAGTACTTC
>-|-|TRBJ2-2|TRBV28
CATHPAVTGELFF
TGTGCCACCCACCCGGCCGTCACCGGGGAGCTGTTTTTT
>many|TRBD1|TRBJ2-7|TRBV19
CASSLKDRSVGAYEQYF
TGTGCCAGTAGTCTAAAGGACAGGTCCGTGGGAGCCTACGAGCAGTACTTC
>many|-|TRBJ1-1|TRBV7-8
CASSLGGPSLAFF
TGTGCCAGCAGCCTTGGAGGGCCCTCGCTGGCTTTCTTT
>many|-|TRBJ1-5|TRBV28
CASSLSTGINQPQHF
TGTGCCAGCAGTTTATCCACGGGAATCAATCAGCCCCAGCATTTT
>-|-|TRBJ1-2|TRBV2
CASSEVVPRNYGYTF
TGTGCCAGCAGTGAAGTCGTGCCCCGAAACTATGGCTACACCTTC
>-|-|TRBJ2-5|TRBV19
CASSPTGTGTQYF
TGTGCCAGTAGCCCGACTGGGACGGGAACCCAGTACTTC